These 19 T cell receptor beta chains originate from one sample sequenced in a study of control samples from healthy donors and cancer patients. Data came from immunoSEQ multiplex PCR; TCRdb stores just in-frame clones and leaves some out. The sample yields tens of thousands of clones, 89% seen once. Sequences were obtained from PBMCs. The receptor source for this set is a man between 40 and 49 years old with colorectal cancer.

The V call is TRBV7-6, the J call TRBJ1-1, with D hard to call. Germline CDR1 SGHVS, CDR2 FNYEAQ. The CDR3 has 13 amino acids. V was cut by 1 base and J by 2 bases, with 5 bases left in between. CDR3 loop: CASSLVGNTEAFF. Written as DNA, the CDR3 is TGTGCCAGCAGCTTAGTTGGAAACACTGAAGCTTTCTTT.

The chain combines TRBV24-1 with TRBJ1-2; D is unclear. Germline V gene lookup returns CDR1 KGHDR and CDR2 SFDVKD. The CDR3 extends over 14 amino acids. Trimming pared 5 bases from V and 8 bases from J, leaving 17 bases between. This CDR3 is CATSGTAEGGGYTF. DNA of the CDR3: TGTGCCACCAGTGGGACGGCTGAGGGTGGCGGCTACACCTTC.

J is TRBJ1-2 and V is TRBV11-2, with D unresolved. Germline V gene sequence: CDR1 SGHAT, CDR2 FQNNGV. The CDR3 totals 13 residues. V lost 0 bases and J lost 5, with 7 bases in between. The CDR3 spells CASSLDRTYGYTF. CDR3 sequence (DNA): TGTGCCAGCAGCTTAGATCGGACTTATGGCTACACCTTC.

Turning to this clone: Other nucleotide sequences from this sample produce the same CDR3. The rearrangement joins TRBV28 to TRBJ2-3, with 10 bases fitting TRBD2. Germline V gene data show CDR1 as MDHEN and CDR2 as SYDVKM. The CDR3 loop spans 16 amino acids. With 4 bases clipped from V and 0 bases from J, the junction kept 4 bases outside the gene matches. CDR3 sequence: CASSSPTSGSTDTQYF. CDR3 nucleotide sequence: TGTGCCAGCAGTTCCCCGACTAGCGGGAGCACAGATACGCAGTATTTT.

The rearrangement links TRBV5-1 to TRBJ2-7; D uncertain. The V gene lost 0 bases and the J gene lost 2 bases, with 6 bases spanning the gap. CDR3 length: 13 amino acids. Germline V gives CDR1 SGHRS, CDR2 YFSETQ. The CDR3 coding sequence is TGCGCCAGCAGCTTGGGCTCTCCCTACGAGCAGTACTTC. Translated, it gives CASSLGSPYEQYF.

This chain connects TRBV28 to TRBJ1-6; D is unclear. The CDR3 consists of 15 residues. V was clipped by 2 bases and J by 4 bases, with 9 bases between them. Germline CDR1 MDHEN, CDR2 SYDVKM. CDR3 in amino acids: CASSLEGAYNSPLHF. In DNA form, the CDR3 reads TGTGCCAGCAGTTTAGAGGGAGCTTATAATTCACCCCTCCACTTT.

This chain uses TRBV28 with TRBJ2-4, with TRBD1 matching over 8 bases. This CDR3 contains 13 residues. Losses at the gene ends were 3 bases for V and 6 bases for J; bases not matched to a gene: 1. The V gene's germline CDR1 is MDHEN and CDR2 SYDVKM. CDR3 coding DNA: TGTGCCAGCAGTTTCGGACAGGGAAACATTCAGTACTTC. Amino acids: CASSFGQGNIQYF.

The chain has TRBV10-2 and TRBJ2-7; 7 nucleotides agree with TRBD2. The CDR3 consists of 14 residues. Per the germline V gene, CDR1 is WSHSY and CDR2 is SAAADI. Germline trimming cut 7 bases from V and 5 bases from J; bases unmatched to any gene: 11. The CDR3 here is CASMMGGRLNEQYF. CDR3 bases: TGCGCCAGCATGATGGGCGGGAGATTAAACGAGCAGTACTTC.

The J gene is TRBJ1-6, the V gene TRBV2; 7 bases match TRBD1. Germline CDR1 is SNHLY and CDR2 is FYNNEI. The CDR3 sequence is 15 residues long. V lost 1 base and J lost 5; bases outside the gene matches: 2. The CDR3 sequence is CASSEETGDNSPLHF. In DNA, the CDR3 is TGTGCCAGCAGTGAAGAAACAGGGGATAATTCACCCCTCCACTTT.

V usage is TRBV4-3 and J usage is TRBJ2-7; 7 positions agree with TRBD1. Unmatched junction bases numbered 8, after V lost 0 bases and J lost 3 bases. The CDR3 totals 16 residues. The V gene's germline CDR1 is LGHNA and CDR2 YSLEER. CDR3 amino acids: CASSQDLGTVIYEQYF. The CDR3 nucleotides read TGCGCCAGCAGCCAAGATCTGGGGACAGTCATCTACGAGCAGTACTTC.

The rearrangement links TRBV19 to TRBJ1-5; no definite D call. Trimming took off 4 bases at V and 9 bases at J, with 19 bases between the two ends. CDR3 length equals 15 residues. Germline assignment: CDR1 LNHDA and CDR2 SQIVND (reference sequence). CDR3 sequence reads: CASSTPSSGPRPQHF. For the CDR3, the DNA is TGTGCCAGTAGTACACCGAGTTCCGGGCCTCGGCCCCAGCATTTT.

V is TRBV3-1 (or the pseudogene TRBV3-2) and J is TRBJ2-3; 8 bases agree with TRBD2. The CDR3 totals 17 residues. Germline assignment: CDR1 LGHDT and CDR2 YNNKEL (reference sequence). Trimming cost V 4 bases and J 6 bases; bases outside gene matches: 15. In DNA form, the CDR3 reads TGTGCCAGCAGCCGCCCTCTGGTAGCGGGAAGGCCGGATACGCAGTATTTT. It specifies CASSRPLVAGRPDTQYF.

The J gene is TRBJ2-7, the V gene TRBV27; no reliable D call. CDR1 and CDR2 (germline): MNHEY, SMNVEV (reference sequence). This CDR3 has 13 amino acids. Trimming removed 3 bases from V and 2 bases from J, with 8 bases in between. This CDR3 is CASSFSAAYEQYF. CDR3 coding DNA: TGTGCCAGCAGTTTCTCGGCTGCCTACGAGCAGTACTTC.

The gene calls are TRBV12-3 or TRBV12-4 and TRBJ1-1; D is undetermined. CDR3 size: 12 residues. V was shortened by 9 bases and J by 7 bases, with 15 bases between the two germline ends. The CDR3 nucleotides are TGTGCCAGTAACCGGGCAGATAATGAAGCTTTCTTT. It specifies CASNRADNEAFF.

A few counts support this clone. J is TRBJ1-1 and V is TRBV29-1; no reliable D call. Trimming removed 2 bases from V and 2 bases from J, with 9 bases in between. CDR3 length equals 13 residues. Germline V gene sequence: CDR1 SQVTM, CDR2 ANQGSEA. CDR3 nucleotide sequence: TGCAGCGTTGAACCAACAGTTAACACTGAAGCTTTCTTT. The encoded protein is CSVEPTVNTEAFF.

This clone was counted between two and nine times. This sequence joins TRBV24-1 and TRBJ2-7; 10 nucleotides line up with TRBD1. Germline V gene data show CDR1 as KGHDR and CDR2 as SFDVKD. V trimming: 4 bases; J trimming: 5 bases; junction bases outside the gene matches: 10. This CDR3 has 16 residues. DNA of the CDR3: TGTGCCACCAGTGACGCCGAGACAGGGGGCTTTCACGAGCAGTACTTC. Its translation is CATSDAETGGFHEQYF.

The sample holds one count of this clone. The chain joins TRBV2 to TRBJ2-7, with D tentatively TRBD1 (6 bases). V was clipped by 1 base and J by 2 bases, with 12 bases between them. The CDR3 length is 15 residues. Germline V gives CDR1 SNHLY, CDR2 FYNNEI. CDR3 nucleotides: TGTGCCAGCAGTGAAGTAACAGGGCTAACCTACGAGCAGTACTTC. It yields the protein CASSEVTGLTYEQYF.

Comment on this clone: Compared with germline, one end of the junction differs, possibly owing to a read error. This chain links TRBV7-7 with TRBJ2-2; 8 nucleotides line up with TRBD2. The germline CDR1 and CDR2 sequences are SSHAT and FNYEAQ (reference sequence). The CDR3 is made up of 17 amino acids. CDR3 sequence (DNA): TGTGCTAGCAGCTCAGCTCGAGCGGGAGAAATCACCGGGGAGCTGTTTTTT. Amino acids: CASSSARAGEITGELFF.

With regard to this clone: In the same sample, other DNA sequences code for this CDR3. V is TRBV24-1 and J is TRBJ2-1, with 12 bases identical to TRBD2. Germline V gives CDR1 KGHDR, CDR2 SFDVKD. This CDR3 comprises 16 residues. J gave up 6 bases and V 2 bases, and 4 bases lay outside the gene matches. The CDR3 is CATSDSGTSGFNEQFF. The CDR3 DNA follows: TGTGCCACCAGTGATTCCGGGACTAGCGGGTTCAATGAGCAGTTCTTC.